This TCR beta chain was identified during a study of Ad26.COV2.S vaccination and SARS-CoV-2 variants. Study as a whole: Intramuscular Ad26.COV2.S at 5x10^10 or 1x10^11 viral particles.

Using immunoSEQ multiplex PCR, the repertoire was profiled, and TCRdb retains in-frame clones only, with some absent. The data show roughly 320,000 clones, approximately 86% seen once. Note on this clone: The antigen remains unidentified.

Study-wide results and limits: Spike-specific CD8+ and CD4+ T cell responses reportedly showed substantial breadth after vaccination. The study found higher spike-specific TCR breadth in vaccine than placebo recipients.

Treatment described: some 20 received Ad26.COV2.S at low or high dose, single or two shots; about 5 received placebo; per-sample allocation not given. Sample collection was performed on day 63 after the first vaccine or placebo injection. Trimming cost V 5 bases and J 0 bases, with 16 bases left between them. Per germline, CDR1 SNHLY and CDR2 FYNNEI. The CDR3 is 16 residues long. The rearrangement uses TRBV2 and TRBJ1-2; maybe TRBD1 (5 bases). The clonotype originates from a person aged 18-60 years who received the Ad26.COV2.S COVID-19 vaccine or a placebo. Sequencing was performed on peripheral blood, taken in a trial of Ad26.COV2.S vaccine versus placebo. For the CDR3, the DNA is TGTGCCAGCAGTAGAACCAGGGAGGAATCTAACTATGGCTACACCTTC. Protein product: CASSRTREESNYGYTF.